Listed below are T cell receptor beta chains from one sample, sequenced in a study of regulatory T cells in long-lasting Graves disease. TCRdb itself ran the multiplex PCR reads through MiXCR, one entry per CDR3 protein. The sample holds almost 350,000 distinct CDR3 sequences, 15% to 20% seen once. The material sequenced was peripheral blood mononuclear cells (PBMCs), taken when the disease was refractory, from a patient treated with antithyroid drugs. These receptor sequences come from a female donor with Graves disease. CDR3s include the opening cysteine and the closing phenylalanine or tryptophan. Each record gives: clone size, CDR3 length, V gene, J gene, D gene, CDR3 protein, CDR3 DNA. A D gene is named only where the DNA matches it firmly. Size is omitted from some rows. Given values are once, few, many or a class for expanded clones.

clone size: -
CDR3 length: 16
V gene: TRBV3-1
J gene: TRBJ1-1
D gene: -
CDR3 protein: CASSQVDSGIPPGAFF
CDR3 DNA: TGTGCCAGCAGCCAAGTCGATTCAGGGATACCCCCTGGAGCTTTCTTT

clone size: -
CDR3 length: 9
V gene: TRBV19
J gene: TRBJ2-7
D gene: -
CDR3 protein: CASIKEQYF
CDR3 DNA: TGTGCCAGCATCAAGGAGCAGTACTTC

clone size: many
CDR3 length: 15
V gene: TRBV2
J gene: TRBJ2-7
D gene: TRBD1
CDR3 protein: CASKILGQGFYEQYF
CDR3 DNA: TGTGCCAGCAAGATCTTGGGACAGGGCTTTTACGAGCAGTACTTC

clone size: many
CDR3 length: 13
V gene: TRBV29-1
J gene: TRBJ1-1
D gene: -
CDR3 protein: CSVVGPLHTEAFF
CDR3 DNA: TGCAGCGTTGTCGGGCCCCTACACACTGAAGCTTTCTTT

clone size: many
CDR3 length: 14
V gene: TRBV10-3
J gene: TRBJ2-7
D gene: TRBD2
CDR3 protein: CAISGLAGSGEQYF
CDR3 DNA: TGTGCCATCAGTGGACTAGCGGGATCAGGAGAGCAGTACTTC

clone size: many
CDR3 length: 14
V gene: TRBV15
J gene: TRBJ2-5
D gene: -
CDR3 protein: CATSRDTYSETQYF
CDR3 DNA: TGTGCCACCAGCAGAGATACCTATAGCGAGACCCAGTACTTC

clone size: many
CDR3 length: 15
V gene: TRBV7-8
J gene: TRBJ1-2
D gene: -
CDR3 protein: CASSLAPGRNYGYTF
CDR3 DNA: TGTGCCAGCAGCTTGGCCCCGGGACGGAACTATGGCTACACCTTC

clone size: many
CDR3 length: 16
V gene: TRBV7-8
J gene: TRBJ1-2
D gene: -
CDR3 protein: CASSLAMGPLFYGYTF
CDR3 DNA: TGTGCCAGCAGCTTAGCTATGGGACCGCTATTCTATGGCTACACCTTC

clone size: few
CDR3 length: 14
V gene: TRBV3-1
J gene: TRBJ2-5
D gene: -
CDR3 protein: CASSHGTYQETQYF
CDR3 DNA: TGTGCCAGCAGCCATGGGACATATCAAGAGACCCAGTACTTC

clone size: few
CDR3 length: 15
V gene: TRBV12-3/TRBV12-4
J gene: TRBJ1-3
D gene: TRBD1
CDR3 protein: CASRRTGTTGNTIYF
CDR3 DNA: TGTGCCAGCAGACGGACAGGAACAACTGGAAACACCATATATTTT

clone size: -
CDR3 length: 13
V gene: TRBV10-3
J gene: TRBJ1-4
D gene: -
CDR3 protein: CAISGTTNEKLFF
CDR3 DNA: TGTGCCATCAGTGGAACAACTAATGAAAAACTGTTTTTT

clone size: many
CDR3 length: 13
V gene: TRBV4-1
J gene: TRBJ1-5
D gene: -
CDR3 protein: CASSQARNQPQHF
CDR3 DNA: TGTGCCAGCAGCCAAGCAAGGAATCAGCCCCAGCATTTT

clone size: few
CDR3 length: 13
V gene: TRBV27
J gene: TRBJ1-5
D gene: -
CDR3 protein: CASSLFARGAQHF
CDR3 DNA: TGTGCCAGCAGTTTATTCGCGAGGGGAGCCCAGCATTTT

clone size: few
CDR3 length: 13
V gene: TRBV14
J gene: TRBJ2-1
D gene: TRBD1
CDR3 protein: CASSQDRGGGLLF
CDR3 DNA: TGTGCCAGCAGCCAAGATAGAGGGGGCGGTCTTTTATTC

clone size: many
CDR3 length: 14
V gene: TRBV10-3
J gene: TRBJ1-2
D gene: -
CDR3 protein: CAIRDGEESYGYTF
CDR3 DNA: TGTGCCATCAGGGACGGAGAGGAATCCTATGGCTACACCTTC

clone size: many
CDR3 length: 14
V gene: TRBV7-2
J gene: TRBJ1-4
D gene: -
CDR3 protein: CASSRLDSNEKLFF
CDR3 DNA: TGTGCCAGCAGCCGACTCGACAGTAATGAAAAACTGTTTTTT

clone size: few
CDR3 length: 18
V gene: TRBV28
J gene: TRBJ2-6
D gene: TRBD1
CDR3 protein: CASSSARQGNSGANVLTF
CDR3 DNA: TGTGCCAGCAGTTCCGCTCGACAGGGCAACTCTGGGGCCAACGTCCTGACTTTC

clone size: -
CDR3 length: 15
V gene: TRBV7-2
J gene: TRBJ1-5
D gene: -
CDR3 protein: CASSPRGTLNQPQHF
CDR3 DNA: TGTGCCAGCAGCCCAAGAGGGACCCTGAATCAGCCCCAGCATTTT

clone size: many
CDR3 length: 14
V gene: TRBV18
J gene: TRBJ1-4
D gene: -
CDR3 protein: CASSQQVSNEKLFF
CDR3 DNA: TGTGCCAGCTCACAACAGGTTTCTAATGAAAAACTGTTTTTT

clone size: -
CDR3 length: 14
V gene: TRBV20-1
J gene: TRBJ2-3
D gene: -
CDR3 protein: CSARVGASTDTQYF
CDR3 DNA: TGCAGTGCTAGGGTAGGGGCTAGCACAGATACGCAGTATTTT

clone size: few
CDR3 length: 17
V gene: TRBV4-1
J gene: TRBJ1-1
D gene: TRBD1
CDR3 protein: CASSQGRQGRRNTEAFF
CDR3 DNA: TGCGCCAGCAGCCAAGGAAGACAGGGTAGGAGAAACACTGAAGCTTTCTTT

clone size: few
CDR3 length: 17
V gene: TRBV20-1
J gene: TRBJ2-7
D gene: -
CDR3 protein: CSARATGVRGGVYERYF
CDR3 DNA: TGCAGTGCTAGAGCTACAGGGGTTAGAGGAGGGGTATACGAGCGGTACTTC

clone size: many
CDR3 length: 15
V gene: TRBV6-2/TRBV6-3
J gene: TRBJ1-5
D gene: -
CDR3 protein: CASSPIPGTSQPQHF
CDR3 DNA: TGTGCCAGCAGTCCCATCCCGGGGACGAGTCAGCCCCAGCATTTT

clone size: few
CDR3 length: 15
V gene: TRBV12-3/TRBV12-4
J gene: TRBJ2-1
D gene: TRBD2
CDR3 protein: CASRQTSGSYNEQFF
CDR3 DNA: TGTGCCAGCAGACAGACTAGCGGATCCTACAATGAGCAGTTCTTC

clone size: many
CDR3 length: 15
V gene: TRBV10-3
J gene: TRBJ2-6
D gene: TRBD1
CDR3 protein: CASWDRVAGANVLTF
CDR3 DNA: TGTGCCAGTTGGGACAGGGTGGCCGGGGCCAACGTCCTGACTTTC

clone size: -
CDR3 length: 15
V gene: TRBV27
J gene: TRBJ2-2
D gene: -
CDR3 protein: CASSLGTAGAGELFF
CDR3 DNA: TGTGCCAGCAGTTTAGGGACGGCCGGGGCCGGGGAGCTGTTTTTT

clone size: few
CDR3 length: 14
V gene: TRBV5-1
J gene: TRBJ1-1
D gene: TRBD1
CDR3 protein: CASSPNTGAHEAFF
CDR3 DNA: TGCGCCAGCAGCCCGAATACAGGGGCTCATGAAGCTTTCTTT